The 5 T cell receptor beta chains below come from one sample, sequenced in a study of shared clonotypes between healthy human individuals. Only in-frame clones appear in the TCRdb table, and some are missing; sequencing was by immunoSEQ multiplex PCR. The sample consists of more than 2,000,000 clones, just over 90% of them appearing once. Sequenced: naive CD4+ T cells from PBMCs. The subset was: CD45RA+ positively selected. These receptors originate from a man aged 18 to 29 in good health. Some clones in this sample may be carry-over from other donors' samples.

V is TRBV2 and J is TRBJ1-2; D is ambiguous. Trimming removed 8 bases at V and 4 bases at J, with 11 bases between. The CDR3 spans 12 residues. The V gene's germline CDR1 is SNHLY and CDR2 FYNNEI. The CDR3 here is CASGEDSYGYTF. In DNA form, the CDR3 reads TGTGCCAGCGGGGAAGATAGCTATGGCTACACCTTC.

The V call is TRBV9, the J call TRBJ2-6, with D possibly TRBD2 on 6 matching bases. Trimming took off 5 bases at V and 4 bases at J, with 13 bases between the two ends. CDR3 length: 15 amino acids. Germline V lookup: CDR1 SGDLS, CDR2 YYNGEE. DNA for the CDR3: TGTGCCAGCAGGACGGGGGTTTCCGGGGCCAACGTCCTGACTTTC. Amino acids: CASRTGVSGANVLTF.

The chain couples TRBV20-1 to TRBJ2-1, with no clear D. Trimming removed 0 bases from V and 11 bases from J, with 8 bases in between. CDR1 is DFQATT, CDR2 SNEGSKA, per germline (reference sequence). The length of the CDR3 is 11 residues. CDR3 DNA sequence: TGCAGTGCTAGAGATACGGCCCAGCAGTTCTTC. This encodes CSARDTAQQFF.

This chain joins TRBV5-6 and TRBJ2-7; D is tentatively TRBD1 or TRBD2 (6 bases each). Germline values: CDR1 SGHDT, CDR2 YYEEEE. V was pared by 3 bases and J by 5 bases, with 24 bases between. The CDR3 sequence is 17 residues long. The CDR3 bases are TGTGCCAGCAGCTACAAGGCGTCTAATACAGGGAGGAACGAGCAGTACTTC. This translates into CASSYKASNTGRNEQYF.

The chain uses TRBV5-1 and TRBJ1-4; 10 nucleotides match TRBD1. This CDR3 comprises 14 residues. Losses at the gene ends were 7 bases for V and 1 base for J; bases not matched to a gene: 1. Germline V gives CDR1 SGHRS, CDR2 YFSETQ. The CDR3 region has the DNA TGCGCCAGCCGGACAGGGGGAACTAATGAAAAACTGTTTTTT. Residues: CASRTGGTNEKLFF.